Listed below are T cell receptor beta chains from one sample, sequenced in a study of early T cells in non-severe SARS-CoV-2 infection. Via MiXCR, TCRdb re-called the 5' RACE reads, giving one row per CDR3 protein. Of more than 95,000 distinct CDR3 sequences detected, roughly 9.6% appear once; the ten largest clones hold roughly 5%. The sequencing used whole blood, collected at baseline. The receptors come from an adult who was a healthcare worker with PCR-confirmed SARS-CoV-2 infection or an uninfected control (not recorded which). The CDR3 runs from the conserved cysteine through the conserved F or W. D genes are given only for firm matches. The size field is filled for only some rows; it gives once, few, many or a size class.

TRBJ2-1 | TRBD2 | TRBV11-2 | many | TGTGCCAGCAGCTTTTCAGGGCTAGCGGTGTTCTTC | CASSFSGLAVFF
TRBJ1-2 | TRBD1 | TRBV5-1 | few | TGCGCCAGCAGCGAAGGGACAGGCCTATATGGCTACACCTTC | CASSEGTGLYGYTF
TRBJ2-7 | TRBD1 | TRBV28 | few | TGTGCCAGCAGGACAGGGGGCTCCTACGAGCAGTACTTC | CASRTGGSYEQYF
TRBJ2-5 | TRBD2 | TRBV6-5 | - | TGTGCCAGCAGTTACTCGACTAGCGGGAGTGAGACCCAGTACTTC | CASSYSTSGSETQYF
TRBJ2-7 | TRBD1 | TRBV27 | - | TGTGCCAGCAGTTTCGGACAGGGGTCCCACGAGCAGTACTTC | CASSFGQGSHEQYF
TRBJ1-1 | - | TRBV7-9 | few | TGTGCCAGCAGCTTAGGGACACGTAACACTGAAGCTTTCTTT | CASSLGTRNTEAFF
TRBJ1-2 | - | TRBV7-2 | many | TGTGCCAGCAGCGTTCCTCCAAACTATGGCTACACCTTC | CASSVPPNYGYTF
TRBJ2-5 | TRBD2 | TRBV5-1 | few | TGCGCCAGCAGCTTAGTTCCTAGCGGGAGCGCAGAGACCCAGTACTTC | CASSLVPSGSAETQYF
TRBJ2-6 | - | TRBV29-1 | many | TGCAGCGCAGAGGAGATTGGGGCCAACGTCCTGACTTTC | CSAEEIGANVLTF
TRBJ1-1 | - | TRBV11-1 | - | TGTGCCAGCAGCTTGAAGGGAGCTGAAGCTTTCTTT | CASSLKGAEAFF
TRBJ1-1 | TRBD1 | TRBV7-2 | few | TGTGCCAGCAGCTTAGCCGCGGGGGCGGACAGGGAAGCTTTCTTT | CASSLAAGADREAFF
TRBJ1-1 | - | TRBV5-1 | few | TGCGCCAGCAGCTTGGAGTTAGGTAAAGCTTTCTTT | CASSLELGKAFF
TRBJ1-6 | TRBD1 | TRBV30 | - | TGTGCCTGGAGCGAGGGACAGGGGAATTCACCCCTCCACTTT | CAWSEGQGNSPLHF
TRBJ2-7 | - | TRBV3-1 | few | TGTGCCAGCAGCCAAGAGCTGGGGACCTCCTACGAGCAGTACTTC | CASSQELGTSYEQYF
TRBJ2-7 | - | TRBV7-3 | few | TGTGCCAGCAGCTTATCCCCGGGGGCCTACGAGCAGTACTTC | CASSLSPGAYEQYF
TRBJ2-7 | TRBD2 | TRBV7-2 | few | TGTGCCAGCACCAAACGGGCTAGCGGGATCTACGAGCAGTACTTC | CASTKRASGIYEQYF
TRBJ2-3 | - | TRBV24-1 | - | TGTGCCACCAGTGATTTCTCGGGCACAGATACGCAGTATTTT | CATSDFSGTDTQYF
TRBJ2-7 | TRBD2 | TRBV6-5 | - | TGTGCCAGCAGATCTAGCGGGAGGCTCTCCTACGAGCAGTACTTC | CASRSSGRLSYEQYF
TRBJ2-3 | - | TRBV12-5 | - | TGTGCTAGTGGTAAACGGACAGATACGCAGTATTTT | CASGKRTDTQYF
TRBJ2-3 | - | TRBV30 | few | TGTGCCTGGAGTTTGGCAGGGAGCACAGATACGCAGTATTTT | CAWSLAGSTDTQYF
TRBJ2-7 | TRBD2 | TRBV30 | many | TGTGCCTGGAGTGGCCGGGCGGGAGGCTACGAGCAGTACTTC | CAWSGRAGGYEQYF
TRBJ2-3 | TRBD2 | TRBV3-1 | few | TGTGCCAGCAGCCGACCAGGACTAGCGGGAGATACGCAGTATTTT | CASSRPGLAGDTQYF
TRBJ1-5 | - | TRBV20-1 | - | TGCAGTGCTAGCCGGGGGATAAACAATCAGCCCCAGCATTTT | CSASRGINNQPQHF
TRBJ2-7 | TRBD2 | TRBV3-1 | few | TGTGCCAGCAGCCAAGAATCACGGGGGGGCTACGAGCAGTACTTC | CASSQESRGGYEQYF
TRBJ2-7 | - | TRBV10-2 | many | TGCGCCAGCAGCACAGGGTTCGAGCAGTACTTC | CASSTGFEQYF
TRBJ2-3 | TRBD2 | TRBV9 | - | TGTGCCAGCAGCGTAGAGGCGGGGGGGCGAAATACGCAGTATTTT | CASSVEAGGRNTQYF
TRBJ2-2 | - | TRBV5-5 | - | TGTGCCAGCAGCTCGGGCGGGACACTGAACACCGGGGAGCTGTTTTTT | CASSSGGTLNTGELFF
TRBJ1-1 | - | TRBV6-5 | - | TGTGCCAGCAGGAACCCCCAGGGGAAGGCTTTCTTT | CASRNPQGKAFF
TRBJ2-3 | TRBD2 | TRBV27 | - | TGTGCCAGCAGGGGGGGAGGGCCTAATACGCAGTATTTT | CASRGGGPNTQYF
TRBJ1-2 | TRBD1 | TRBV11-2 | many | TGTGCCAGCAGCTTAACAGGGGTTAACTATGGCTACACCTTC | CASSLTGVNYGYTF
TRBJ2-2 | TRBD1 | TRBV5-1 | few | TGCGCCAGCACCTTGGACAGGCCGAACACCGGGGAGCTGTTTTTT | CASTLDRPNTGELFF
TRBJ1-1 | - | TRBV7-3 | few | TGTGCCAGCAGCCAGATGGGCAGAAACACTGAAGCTTTCTTT | CASSQMGRNTEAFF
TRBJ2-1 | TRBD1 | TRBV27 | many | TGTGCCAGCAGGGTGACAGGGGGGCGGTTAGATAGGCAGTTCTTC | CASRVTGGRLDRQFF
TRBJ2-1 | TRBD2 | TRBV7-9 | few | TGTGCCAGCAGCTTAGATGGCGGGGGGCAGAGTGAGCAGTTCTTC | CASSLDGGGQSEQFF
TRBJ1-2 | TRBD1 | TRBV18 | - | TGTGCCAGCTCACCAGGGACAGGAACTAACTATGGCTACACCTTC | CASSPGTGTNYGYTF
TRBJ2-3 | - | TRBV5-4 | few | TGTGCCAGCAGCTTTGGTCAGGGAAGAGGCACAGATACGCAGTATTTT | CASSFGQGRGTDTQYF
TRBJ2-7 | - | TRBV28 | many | TGTGCCAGCAGAGTACATGGGGGGCCCGAGCAGTACTTC | CASRVHGGPEQYF
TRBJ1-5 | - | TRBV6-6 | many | TGTGCCAGCAGTAGTATCAGCAATCAGCCCCAGCATTTT | CASSSISNQPQHF